A selection of T cell receptor beta chains follows, all from one sample in a study of blood T cell repertoires in COVID-19. Assay: immunoSEQ multiplex PCR; the TCRdb copy retains only in-frame clones and omits some. The table lists some 300,000 clones, around 86% of them singletons. Sequenced input: PBMCs or T cells enriched from blood (not recorded which). The source of these receptors is a man aged 25 to 40 who had recovered from COVID-19. Each CDR3 is given with its conserved first and last residue. The order of the fields is clone size, V gene, D gene, J gene, CDR3 length, CDR3 DNA, CDR3 protein. D genes are given only for firm matches. Clone sizes are given selectively: once, few, many, or a class where the clone is expanded.

clone_size: .; v_call: TRBV11-1; d_call: .; j_call: TRBJ2-7; cdr3_length: 13; cdr3_nt: TGTGCCAGCAGCTTCTACAGCTCCTACGAGCAGTACTTC; cdr3_aa: CASSFYSSYEQYF
clone_size: .; v_call: TRBV6-5; d_call: .; j_call: TRBJ1-2; cdr3_length: 13; cdr3_nt: TGTGCCAGCACTTTAGGCGGCGGCTATGGCTACACCTTC; cdr3_aa: CASTLGGGYGYTF
clone_size: .; v_call: TRBV2; d_call: .; j_call: TRBJ1-5; cdr3_length: 13; cdr3_nt: TGTGCCAGCAGCGTAACGGTCCATCAGCCCCAGCATTTT; cdr3_aa: CASSVTVHQPQHF
clone_size: once; v_call: TRBV11-2; d_call: .; j_call: TRBJ1-2; cdr3_length: 11; cdr3_nt: TGTGCCAGCAGCTTATTCGATGGCTACACCTTC; cdr3_aa: CASSLFDGYTF
clone_size: .; v_call: TRBV18; d_call: .; j_call: TRBJ2-5; cdr3_length: 11; cdr3_nt: TGTGCCAGCTCACCTGCGGAGGCCCAGTACTTC; cdr3_aa: CASSPAEAQYF
clone_size: .; v_call: TRBV28; d_call: .; j_call: TRBJ2-3; cdr3_length: 17; cdr3_nt: TGTGCCAGCAGTTTGGTCACTACCCCATCCCTGCCAGATACGCAGTATTTT; cdr3_aa: CASSLVTTPSLPDTQYF
clone_size: .; v_call: TRBV29-1; d_call: .; j_call: TRBJ1-1; cdr3_length: 13; cdr3_nt: TGCAGCGTTGTTGGCAGGTTGAACACTGAAGCTTTCTTT; cdr3_aa: CSVVGRLNTEAFF
clone_size: .; v_call: TRBV3-1/TRBV3-2; d_call: TRBD2; j_call: TRBJ2-2; cdr3_length: 16; cdr3_nt: TGTGCCAGCAGCCAACTAGCGGGAGGGCCCGGCGGGGAGCTGTTTTTT; cdr3_aa: CASSQLAGGPGGELFF
clone_size: few; v_call: TRBV6-5; d_call: TRBD1; j_call: TRBJ1-5; cdr3_length: 15; cdr3_nt: TGTGCCAGCAGCCTTCGACAGGGGCTGGATCAGCCCCAGCATTTT; cdr3_aa: CASSLRQGLDQPQHF
clone_size: few; v_call: TRBV5-1; d_call: .; j_call: TRBJ2-1; cdr3_length: 16; cdr3_nt: TGCGCCAGCAGCTTTGAGGGTCACGCTGGAAACAATGAGCAGTTCTTC; cdr3_aa: CASSFEGHAGNNEQFF
clone_size: .; v_call: TRBV5-1; d_call: .; j_call: TRBJ1-3; cdr3_length: 13; cdr3_nt: TGCGCCAGCAGCTCGCCAGGGGGAAACACCATATATTTT; cdr3_aa: CASSSPGGNTIYF
clone_size: .; v_call: TRBV27; d_call: .; j_call: TRBJ1-2; cdr3_length: 15; cdr3_nt: TGTGCCAGCAGTTGGTTTCCAGGGAGGGGCTATGGCTACACCTTC; cdr3_aa: CASSWFPGRGYGYTF
clone_size: .; v_call: TRBV10-2; d_call: TRBD2; j_call: TRBJ2-3; cdr3_length: 14; cdr3_nt: TGCGCCAGCAGTCGTGGGGGGGGCACAGATACGCAGTATTTT; cdr3_aa: CASSRGGGTDTQYF
clone_size: .; v_call: TRBV4-2; d_call: .; j_call: TRBJ1-1; cdr3_length: 15; cdr3_nt: TGTGCCAGCAGCTTGACTCTTGGGGGGGCACCTGAAGCTTTCTTT; cdr3_aa: CASSLTLGGAPEAFF
clone_size: .; v_call: TRBV4-1; d_call: TRBD1; j_call: TRBJ1-6; cdr3_length: 17; cdr3_nt: TGCGCCAGCAGCCAAGAGGGGACAGGGGGCGGCAATTCACCCCTCCACTTT; cdr3_aa: CASSQEGTGGGNSPLHF
clone_size: .; v_call: TRBV5-8; d_call: .; j_call: TRBJ1-5; cdr3_length: 17; cdr3_nt: TGTGCCAGCAGCTTGTATGGCAGGGCCTCCCGAGATCAGCCCCAGCATTTT; cdr3_aa: CASSLYGRASRDQPQHF
clone_size: once; v_call: TRBV19; d_call: TRBD1; j_call: TRBJ1-4; cdr3_length: 18; cdr3_nt: TGTGCCAGTAGCCTGACGCTCACAGGGGCCGCTTACAATGAAAAACTGTTTTTT; cdr3_aa: CASSLTLTGAAYNEKLFF